The 17 T cell receptor beta chains reported below all come from one sample, sequenced in a study of radiation and T cells in renal cell carcinoma. Method: immunoSEQ multiplex PCR; TCRdb's copy keeps in-frame clones and lacks some. The data hold approximately 150,000 clones, with less than 90% observed a single time. As to time point: blood 4 weeks post-SBRT, at nephrectomy. As for treatment: 15 Gy SBRT to primary tumor, nephrectomy 4 weeks later. The specimen was blood, collected from a patient whose treatment included radiotherapy and nephrectomy. The receptors were sampled from a woman aged 45-59 years with renal cell carcinoma.

The rearrangement uses TRBV5-1 and TRBJ1-1; D possibly corresponds to TRBD1 (5 bases). Trimming took 4 bases from V and 1 from J, leaving 14 bases between them. The CDR3 consists of 15 residues. Looked up from germline, CDR1 is SGHRS and CDR2 is YFSETQ. This chain's CDR3 is CASSNRDRGNTEAFF. CDR3 sequence (DNA): TGCGCCAGCAGCAACCGGGACCGAGGGAACACTGAAGCTTTCTTT. The full variable domain, completed using reference TRBV5-1 and TRBJ1-1, is KAGVTQTPRYLIKTRGQQVTLSCSPISGHRSVSWYQQTPGQGLQFLFEYFSETQRNKGNFPGRFSGRQFSNSRSEMNVSTLELGDSALYLCASSNRDRGNTEAFFGQGTRLTVV.

V and J are TRBV19 and TRBJ2-3; no definite D call. In germline, CDR1 is LNHDA, CDR2 SQIVND (reference sequence). CDR3 length equals 14 residues. V shed 9 bases and J shed 4 bases, with 17 bases lying between them. As DNA, the CDR3 is TGTGCCAGCCAGAGCCTTGTGAGCTCAGATACGCAGTATTTT. Protein sequence: CASQSLVSSDTQYF.

The V and J genes are TRBV6-1 and TRBJ1-4; D is unresolved. The V end lost 6 bases, the J end lost 4 bases, and 12 bases lay between the germline ends. Per the germline V gene, CDR1 is MNHNS and CDR2 is SASEGT. This CDR3 is built from 14 residues. In nucleotides, the CDR3 is TGTGCCAGCAGACCCCAGGACGATAATGAAAAACTGTTTTTT. Protein product: CASRPQDDNEKLFF.

This sequence joins TRBV11-2 and TRBJ2-5; 10 bases align to TRBD2. This CDR3 comprises 18 residues. Per germline, CDR1 SGHAT and CDR2 FQNNGV. The V segment lost 5 bases and the J segment 6 bases; nucleotides outside the gene matches: 18. The CDR3 region has the DNA TGTGCCAGCAGCCCCCTGGGGACTAGCGTACCGCCGGCGAAGACCCAGTACTTC. It yields the protein CASSPLGTSVPPAKTQYF.

The rearrangement joins TRBV27 to TRBJ2-7; TRBD2 matches 11 bases. The V gene's germline CDR1 is MNHEY and CDR2 SMNVEV (reference sequence). V lost 6 bases to trimming and J lost 4 bases; unmatched junction nucleotides: 8. The CDR3 is 15 amino acids. The CDR3 region is CASRLSGGASYEQYF. CDR3 sequence (DNA): TGTGCCAGCAGGCTTAGCGGGGGGGCCTCGTACGAGCAGTACTTC.

The chain combines TRBV9 with TRBJ2-1, with D unclear. The CDR3 runs to 14 residues. CDR1 is SGDLS, CDR2 YYNGEE, per germline. V was trimmed by 2 bases and J by 6 bases, leaving 12 bases between them. This chain's CDR3 is CASSVRQTANEQFF. In nucleotides, the CDR3 is TGTGCCAGCAGCGTGAGGCAGACGGCCAATGAGCAGTTCTTC.

The chain carries TRBV5-1 and TRBJ2-5; 8 nucleotides agree with TRBD2. The CDR3 consists of 14 residues. The junction had 6 bases not matched to a gene; V was cut back by 5 bases and J by 3 bases. CDR1 is SGHRS, CDR2 YFSETQ, per germline. As DNA, the CDR3 is TGCGCCAGCAGGTCTGTAGCGGGGAAAGAGACCCAGTACTTC. This sequence encodes CASRSVAGKETQYF.

The CDR3 sequence: CASSPLGAAGHTDTQYF. Here the CDR3 DNA reads TGTGCCAGCTCACCCTTGGGAGCGGCGGGACACACAGATACGCAGTATTTT. The chain uses TRBV5-4 and TRBJ2-3, with D possibly being TRBD1 or TRBD2 (6 bases each). Germline lookup yields CDR1 SGHNT and CDR2 YYREEE (reference sequence). CDR3 size: 17 residues. Trimming pared 7 bases from V and 2 bases from J, leaving 23 bases between.

This rearrangement joins TRBV19 to TRBJ1-5; D unresolved. V was pared by 0 bases and J by 2 bases, with 17 bases between. CDR1 LNHDA and CDR2 SQIVND come from the germline V gene (reference sequence). This CDR3 comprises 18 residues. CDR3 coding DNA: TGTGCCAGTAGTATAGATCCCAGATTGGGCGGGGGCAATCAGCCCCAGCATTTT. It encodes CASSIDPRLGGGNQPQHF. The variable domain in full, completed from reference TRBV19 and TRBJ1-5, reads DGGITQSPKYLFRKEGQNVTLSCEQNLNHDAMYWYRQDPGQGLRLIYYSQIVNDFQKGDIAEGYSVSREKKESFPLTVTSAQKNPTAFYLCASSIDPRLGGGNQPQHFGDGTRLSIL.

This chain links TRBV30 with TRBJ2-7; D gene ambiguous. Germline V gene data show CDR1 as GTSNPN and CDR2 as SVGIG (reference sequence). The V gene lost 2 bases and the J gene lost 5 bases, with 7 bases spanning the gap. The CDR3 length is 11 residues. The CDR3 region has the DNA TGTGCCTGGAGTATTTTGGACGAGCAGTACTTC. This encodes CAWSILDEQYF.

This sequence joins TRBV9 and TRBJ2-2; TRBD1 matches at 8 bases. V was pared by 1 base and J by 1 base, with 6 bases of the junction left unmatched. The CDR3 spans 17 residues. CDR1 SGDLS and CDR2 YYNGEE come from the germline V gene. The CDR3 coding sequence is TGTGCCAGCAGCGTAAGCGTCGGGACAGGGAACACCGGGGAGCTGTTTTTT. Protein product: CASSVSVGTGNTGELFF.

This clone was observed once. CDR3 residues: CASSFVGGRAKNIQYF. For the CDR3, the DNA is TGTGCCAGCTCTTTTGTTGGGGGACGAGCCAAAAACATTCAGTACTTC. The chain recombines TRBV18 with TRBJ2-4; either TRBD1 or TRBD2 may supply D (5 bases each). V was trimmed by 6 bases and J by 0 bases, leaving 15 bases between them. CDR1 and CDR2 (germline): KGHSH, LQKENI. There are 16 residues in the CDR3.

The gene calls are TRBV6-5 and TRBJ2-2, with TRBD2 as a possible D gene (5 bases). Looked up from germline, CDR1 is MNHEY and CDR2 is SVGAGI. Trimming took off 6 bases at V and 0 bases at J, with 8 bases between the two ends. The CDR3 totals 14 residues. The chain's CDR3 is CASSGRANTGELFF. CDR3 bases: TGTGCCAGCAGCGGGCGGGCGAACACCGGGGAGCTGTTTTTT.

The chain joins TRBV28 to TRBJ1-5; no firm D call. This CDR3 contains 11 residues. Germline V gene lookup returns CDR1 MDHEN and CDR2 SYDVKM. Trimming pared 2 bases from V and 7 bases from J, leaving 3 bases between. CDR3 residues: CASSLRQPQHF. CDR3 nucleotide sequence: TGTGCCAGCAGTTTACGACAGCCCCAGCATTTT.

The chain links TRBV2 to TRBJ1-5, with TRBD1 matching over 10 bases. In germline, CDR1 is SNHLY, CDR2 FYNNEI. This CDR3 comprises 14 residues. The V gene end was trimmed by 8 bases and the J gene end by 5 bases; junction bases not matched to a gene: 6. CDR3 DNA sequence: TGTGCCAGCGGGCGGGACAGGGGCGATCAGCCCCAGCATTTT. Amino acid sequence: CASGRDRGDQPQHF.

The rearrangement links TRBV19 to TRBJ2-7, with TRBD1 as a possible D gene (6 bases). The CDR3 runs to 13 residues. Trimming left V 4 bases short and J 6 bases short, with 13 bases between. The germline gives CDR1 LNHDA, CDR2 SQIVND (reference sequence). For the CDR3, the DNA is TGTGCCAGTAGTACGAACCGGGACACCGAGCAGTACTTC. It is translated as CASSTNRDTEQYF. Full variable domain (remainder filled in from reference TRBV19 and TRBJ2-7): DGGITQSPKYLFRKEGQNVTLSCEQNLNHDAMYWYRQDPGQGLRLIYYSQIVNDFQKGDIAEGYSVSREKKESFPLTVTSAQKNPTAFYLCASSTNRDTEQYFGPGTRLTVT.

This clone showed up just a few times. The rearrangement uses TRBV6-5 and TRBJ1-6, with D perhaps TRBD1 (5 bases). Germline V gene lookup returns CDR1 MNHEY and CDR2 SVGAGI. The CDR3 is 14 amino acids. V dropped 3 bases and J dropped 6 bases, with 9 bases sitting between them. In DNA form, the CDR3 reads TGTGCCAGCAGTTATGGGCAGGGTAATTCACCCCTCCACTTT. Protein: CASSYGQGNSPLHF.